The 27 T cell receptor beta chains below come from one sample, sequenced in a study of blood T cell repertoires in COVID-19. Generated by immunoSEQ multiplex PCR, the TCRdb table keeps only in-frame clones and is missing some. This sample has roughly 24,000 clones, with about 92% found just once. The sample was peripheral blood. Receptor source: a human donor in a cohort sampled during active COVID-19.

The chain is built from TRBV11-1 and TRBJ2-3, with 8 bases fitting TRBD2. The length of the CDR3 is 16 residues. The V gene's germline CDR1 is SGHAT and CDR2 FQDESV (reference sequence). The V gene end was trimmed by 3 bases and the J gene end by 0 bases; junction bases not matched to a gene: 5. For the CDR3, the DNA is TGTGCCAGCAGCTTGGTCGGGGGGGGTAGCACAGATACGCAGTATTTT. It yields the protein CASSLVGGGSTDTQYF.

The rearrangement uses TRBV27 and TRBJ2-1; the match to TRBD2 covers 8 bases. Germline V lookup: CDR1 MNHEY, CDR2 SMNVEV (reference sequence). The trim removed 7 bases at V and 5 bases at J, leaving 7 bases unmatched. CDR3 length: 14 amino acids. CDR3 region: CASIPSGLDNEQFF. The CDR3 DNA is TGTGCCAGCATACCTAGCGGGTTAGACAATGAGCAGTTCTTC.

The genes are TRBV6-2 or TRBV6-3 and TRBJ1-2; 7 bases are a match to TRBD1. After removal of 5 bases from V and 7 bases from J, the junction contained 7 bases not matched to a gene. Germline V gene lookup returns CDR1 MNHEY and CDR2 SVGEGT. This CDR3 contains 13 residues. The CDR3 nucleotides read TGTGCCAGCAGTCGACAGGGTCCTGCTGGCTACACCTTC. It encodes CASSRQGPAGYTF.

The CDR3 coding sequence is TGTGCCAGCAGCTGGCGCAGCGGGAGCCCCAGTGAGCAGTTCTTC. Protein sequence: CASSWRSGSPSEQFF. The genes are TRBV7-6 and TRBJ2-1; 8 bases are a match to TRBD2. This CDR3 is built from 15 residues. The germline gives CDR1 SGHVS, CDR2 FNYEAQ. J gave up 9 bases and V 4 bases, and 11 bases lay outside the gene matches.

V is TRBV9 and J is TRBJ1-4, with D maybe TRBD1 (5 bases). Per the germline V gene, CDR1 is SGDLS and CDR2 is YYNGEE. The CDR3 covers 15 residues. Trimming cost V 0 bases and J 4 bases, with 10 bases left between them. The CDR3 spells CASSVAPDSNEKLFF. DNA of the CDR3: TGTGCCAGCAGCGTAGCCCCCGACAGTAATGAAAAACTGTTTTTT. Looking up the rest from reference TRBV9 and TRBJ1-4 gives the full variable domain: DSGVTQTPKHLITATGQRVTLRCSPRSGDLSVYWYQQSLDQGLQFLIQYYNGEERAKGNILERFSAQQFPDLHSELNLSSLELGDSALYFCASSVAPDSNEKLFFGSGTQLSVL.

This chain connects TRBV7-8 to TRBJ1-1; the D gene is possibly TRBD1 (6 bases). Between the trimmed V and J ends, which lost 1 base and 0 bases, there was a span of 12 bases. The CDR3 consists of 16 residues. Germline CDR1 and CDR2: SGHVS and FQNEAQ. This CDR3 is CASSLVGGRVNTEAFF. The DNA for the CDR3 is TGTGCCAGCAGCTTAGTAGGGGGGAGGGTGAACACTGAAGCTTTCTTT.

The chain is built from TRBV27 and TRBJ1-2; D is unresolved. The CDR3 is 14 residues long. Germline V lookup: CDR1 MNHEY, CDR2 SMNVEV (reference sequence). Trimming stripped 2 bases from V and 8 bases from J, with 15 bases between. The DNA for the CDR3 is TGTGCCAGCAGTTTAATTTCCGGGGTACGGGGCTACACCTTC. Its protein is CASSLISGVRGYTF.

V is TRBV19 and J is TRBJ2-3; tentative D call: TRBD2 (5 bases). CDR3 length: 15 amino acids. V lost 6 bases and J 5 bases, leaving 18 bases between the germline ends. Germline-derived CDR1 and CDR2 are LNHDA and SQIVND (reference sequence). The CDR3 nucleotides read TGTGCCAGTAGCCTCGGACTTACCCCCGTAGATACGCAGTATTTT. The encoded protein is CASSLGLTPVDTQYF.

This clone appeared a single time. The chain combines TRBV18 with TRBJ1-5; 9 bases agree with TRBD1. CDR1 and CDR2 (germline): KGHSH, LQKENI. The length of the CDR3 is 16 residues. V lost 3 bases and J lost 0; bases outside the gene matches: 3. CDR3 in amino acids: CASSPTGGNSNQPQHF. CDR3 nucleotide sequence: TGTGCCAGCTCACCGACAGGGGGAAATAGCAATCAGCCCCAGCATTTT.

The chain carries TRBV28 and TRBJ1-3; D not resolved. Germline assignment: CDR1 MDHEN and CDR2 SYDVKM. Trimming took 2 bases from V and 4 from J, leaving 6 bases between them. The CDR3 consists of 13 residues. The CDR3 bases are TGTGCCAGCAGTTTACTTATGGGAAACACCATATATTTT. Translating it yields CASSLLMGNTIYF.

This chain links TRBV7-9 with TRBJ2-7, with TRBD1 matching 9 bases. Trimming at V came to 11 bases and at J to 4 bases, leaving 15 bases not matched to a gene. The germline gives CDR1 SEHNR, CDR2 FQNEAQ (reference sequence). The CDR3 length is 15 residues. The CDR3, as DNA: TGTGCCGCCTCAGGAGGGGACAGGGCCCAATACGAGCAGTACTTC. This sequence encodes CAASGGDRAQYEQYF.

The chain is built from TRBV18 and TRBJ2-7; 10 positions agree with TRBD1. V trimming: 4 bases; J trimming: 10 bases; junction bases outside the gene matches: 7. Germline V gives CDR1 KGHSH, CDR2 LQKENI. The CDR3 consists of 13 residues. The DNA of the CDR3 is TGTGCCAGCTCACTCGGGACAGGGGAGAGACAGTACTTC. This encodes CASSLGTGERQYF.

The V and J genes are TRBV7-2 and TRBJ1-2, with D maybe TRBD1 (5 bases). Germline V lookup: CDR1 SGHTA, CDR2 FQGNSA. CDR3 length equals 17 residues. Trimming removed 4 bases at V and 2 bases at J, with 20 bases between. The CDR3 sequence is CASSSQGDIALNYGYTF. CDR3 bases: TGTGCCAGCAGCTCTCAGGGTGATATAGCCTTAAACTATGGCTACACCTTC.

This rearrangement joins TRBV10-3 to TRBJ1-2; TRBD1 agrees at 7 bases. Germline V lookup: CDR1 ENHRY, CDR2 SYGVKD. The V gene end was trimmed by 8 bases and the J gene end by 5 bases; junction bases not matched to a gene: 8. CDR3 size: 13 residues. The CDR3 reads CAIDEQGRYGYTF. CDR3 coding DNA: TGTGCCATCGATGAACAGGGGAGGTATGGCTACACCTTC.

The J gene is TRBJ2-5, the V gene TRBV5-6; the match to TRBD2 covers 7 bases. The V segment lost 4 bases and the J segment 5 bases; nucleotides outside the gene matches: 8. The CDR3 runs 14 residues. The germline CDR1 and CDR2 sequences are SGHDT and YYEEEE. The CDR3, as DNA: TGTGCCAGCAGCGGGATAGCGGGCGGGGAGACCCAGTACTTC. Translation gives CASSGIAGGETQYF.

The rearrangement uses TRBV5-5 and TRBJ1-1; D call uncertain. V was shortened by 0 bases and J by 0 bases, with 12 bases between the two germline ends. This CDR3 region has 16 residues. Germline lookup yields CDR1 SGHKS and CDR2 YYEKEE (reference sequence). CDR3 in amino acids: CASSLEVSGMNTEAFF. The CDR3 DNA reads as TGTGCCAGCAGCTTGGAGGTATCGGGGATGAACACTGAAGCTTTCTTT.

This clone was picked up one time. The CDR3 loop reads CASIQGAWETQYF. The CDR3 nucleotides read TGTGCCAGCATACAGGGGGCGTGGGAGACCCAGTACTTC. The J gene is TRBJ2-5, the V gene TRBV28; 9 nucleotides agree with TRBD1. CDR1 and CDR2 (germline): MDHEN, SYDVKM. The junction had 5 bases not matched to a gene; V was cut back by 7 bases and J by 5 bases. The CDR3 extends over 13 amino acids. The complete variable domain, with remaining parts taken from reference TRBV28 and TRBJ2-5, reads DVKVTQSSRYLVKRTGEKVFLECVQDMDHENMFWYRQDPGLGLRLIYFSYDVKMKEKGDIPEGYSVSREKKERFSLILESASTNQTSMYLCASIQGAWETQYFGPGTRLLVL.

The chain has TRBV5-6 and TRBJ2-5; TRBD1 aligns across 9 bases. The germline V gene encodes CDR1 SGHDT and CDR2 YYEEEE. The CDR3 extends over 17 amino acids. With V trimmed by 0 bases and J by 2 bases, 8 bases remained unmatched. The CDR3 region is CASSLDRGPGIQETQYF. CDR3 sequence (DNA): TGTGCCAGCAGCTTGGACAGGGGGCCGGGGATTCAAGAGACCCAGTACTTC.

The rearrangement joins TRBV4-1 to TRBJ2-2; D remains unclear. The CDR3 consists of 14 residues. The germline V gene has CDR1 MGHRA and CDR2 YSYEKL. Trimming cost V 7 bases and J 4 bases, with 13 bases left between them. The CDR3, as DNA: TGCGCCAGCATGGAAGCGCTGGGCACCGGGGAGCTGTTTTTT. It is translated as CASMEALGTGELFF.

The V and J genes are TRBV24-1 and TRBJ2-7, with 7 bases matching TRBD1. The trim removed 8 bases at V and 2 bases at J, leaving 17 bases unmatched. This CDR3 region has 17 residues. The germline V gene has CDR1 KGHDR and CDR2 SFDVKD. The CDR3 DNA sequence: TGTGCCACCATTATCCTCCTGGGACAGCTAATTCCCTACGAGCAGTACTTC. It translates to CATIILLGQLIPYEQYF.

This rearrangement joins TRBV12-3 or TRBV12-4 to TRBJ1-2; weak D call: TRBD1 (5 bases). This CDR3 has 13 residues. Trimming left V 3 bases short and J 4 bases short, with 9 bases between. CDR3 DNA: TGTGCCAGCAGTTTGGGGGGTAGCTATGGCTACACCTTC. It encodes CASSLGGSYGYTF.

The V gene is TRBV6-1, the J gene TRBJ2-7; D unresolved. Trimming removed 0 bases from V and 2 bases from J, with 11 bases in between. The CDR3 runs 15 residues. Germline assignment: CDR1 MNHNS and CDR2 SASEGT. The CDR3: CASSEAVQRTYEQYF. In DNA form, the CDR3 reads TGTGCCAGCAGTGAAGCGGTGCAGAGGACCTACGAGCAGTACTTC.

The rearrangement links TRBV7-8 to TRBJ2-2, with 12 bases fitting TRBD2. The CDR3 runs to 17 residues. Germline V CDR1 and CDR2: SGHVS, FQNEAQ. With 1 base clipped from V and 4 bases from J, the junction kept 4 bases outside the gene matches. CDR3 bases: TGTGCCAGCAGCTTAGGACTAGCGGGAGCTGGCACCGGGGAGCTGTTTTTT. It encodes CASSLGLAGAGTGELFF.

This clone has more than one count but fewer than ten. V usage is TRBV7-9 and J usage is TRBJ2-3, with TRBD2 identical over 11 bases. The ends lost 5 bases at V and 0 bases at J; junction bases unmatched: 1. This CDR3 spans 15 amino acids. Germline CDR1 reads SEHNR; CDR2 reads FQNEAQ (reference sequence). CDR3 in amino acids: CASSRTSGSTDTQYF. The CDR3 region has the DNA TGTGCCAGCAGCCGGACTAGCGGGAGCACAGATACGCAGTATTTT.

The gene calls are TRBV19 and TRBJ1-1; perhaps TRBD1 as D (6 bases). V shed 6 bases and J shed 0 bases, with 8 bases lying between them. Germline CDR1 LNHDA, CDR2 SQIVND (reference sequence). The CDR3 length is 13 residues. The CDR3 bases are TGTGCCAGTAGCGACAGGATGAACACTGAAGCTTTCTTT. Translated, it gives CASSDRMNTEAFF.

The chain combines TRBV27 with TRBJ1-5; 10 bases fit TRBD1. V was pared by 8 bases and J by 0 bases, with 16 bases of the junction left unmatched. The CDR3 is 19 amino acids. The germline V gene has CDR1 MNHEY and CDR2 SMNVEV (reference sequence). CDR3 nucleotides: TGTGCCAGCCGAACCCAGGGGGGACAGGGGACATTTAGCAATCAGCCCCAGCATTTT. Translated: CASRTQGGQGTFSNQPQHF.

This chain links TRBV4-2 with TRBJ2-1; 11 bases fit TRBD1. Germline lookup yields CDR1 LGHNA and CDR2 YNFKEQ. The CDR3 sequence is 15 residues long. J lost 7 bases, V lost 4 bases, and 6 bases had no gene match. CDR3 bases: TGTGCCAGCAGCCCCCGGGACAGGGGGACGAATGAGCAGTTCTTC. It translates to CASSPRDRGTNEQFF.